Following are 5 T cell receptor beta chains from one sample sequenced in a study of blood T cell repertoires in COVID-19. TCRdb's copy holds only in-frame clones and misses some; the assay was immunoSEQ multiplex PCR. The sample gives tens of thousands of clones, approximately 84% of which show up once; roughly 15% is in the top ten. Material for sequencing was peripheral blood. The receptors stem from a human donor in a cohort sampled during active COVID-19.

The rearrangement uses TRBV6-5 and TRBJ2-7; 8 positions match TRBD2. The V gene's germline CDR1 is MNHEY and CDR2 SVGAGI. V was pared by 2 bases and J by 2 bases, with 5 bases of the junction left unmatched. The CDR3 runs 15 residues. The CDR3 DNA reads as TGTGCCAGCAGTTACCCCCGAGCGGGAGCCTACGAGCAGTACTTC. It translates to CASSYPRAGAYEQYF.

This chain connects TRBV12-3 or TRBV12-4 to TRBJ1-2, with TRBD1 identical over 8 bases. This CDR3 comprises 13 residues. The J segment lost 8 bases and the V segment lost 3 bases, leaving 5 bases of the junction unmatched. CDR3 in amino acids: CASSFDRGSGYTF. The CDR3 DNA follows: TGTGCCAGCAGTTTTGACAGGGGCAGCGGCTACACCTTC.

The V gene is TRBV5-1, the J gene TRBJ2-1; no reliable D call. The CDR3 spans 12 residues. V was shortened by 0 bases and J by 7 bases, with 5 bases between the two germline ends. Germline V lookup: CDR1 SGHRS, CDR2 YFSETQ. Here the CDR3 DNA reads TGCGCCAGCAGCTTGGGTGTAAATGAGCAGTTCTTC. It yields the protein CASSLGVNEQFF.

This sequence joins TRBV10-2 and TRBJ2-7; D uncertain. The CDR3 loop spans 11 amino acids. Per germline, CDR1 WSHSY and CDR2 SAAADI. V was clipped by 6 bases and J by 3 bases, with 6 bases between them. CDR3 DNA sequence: TGCGCCAGCAGCCCTAGCTACGAGCAGTACTTC. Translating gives CASSPSYEQYF.

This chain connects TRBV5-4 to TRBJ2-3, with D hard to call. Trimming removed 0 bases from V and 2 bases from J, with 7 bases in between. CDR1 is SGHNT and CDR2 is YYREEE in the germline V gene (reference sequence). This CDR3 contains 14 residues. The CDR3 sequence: CASSLGAFTDTQYF. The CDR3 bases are TGTGCCAGCAGCTTGGGGGCCTTCACAGATACGCAGTATTTT.